This TCR beta chain comes out of a study of neurological immune-mediated disorders. Whole-study findings and limits: The absence of shared CDR3 amino acid sequences among expanded clones across subjects suggests private repertoires in all groups. The multiple sclerosis repertoire cluster was not associated with any clinical or MRI feature, with the authors stating that larger cohorts are needed. The repertoires of 18 of 34 multiple sclerosis patients fell into one related-CDR3 cluster (a possible signature) under phylogenetic grouping.

The cDNA was generated through 5'RACE incorporating 10-nucleotide random UMIs. TCRdb re-analysed the 5' RACE reads in MiXCR, keeping a single row per CDR3 protein. The table has roughly 60,000 distinct CDR3 sequences, 3% to 4.5% seen once. The CDR3 length is 17 residues. CDR1 is SGHDT and CDR2 is YYEEEE in the germline V gene. Trimming removed 0 bases from V and 1 base from J; junction bases left unmatched: 6. This clonotype appeared many times. Its antigen remains unidentified. The source of this sequence is a woman aged 25 to 45 with multiple sclerosis. V gene TRBV5-6 combines with J gene TRBJ2-3; 9 bases line up with TRBD1. Sequenced material: PBMCs. The CDR3 protein is CASSLGPRTGGTDTQYF. For the CDR3, the DNA is TGTGCCAGCAGCTTGGGGCCGCGGACAGGGGGCACAGATACGCAGTATTTT. The variable domain in full, with the rest retrieved from reference TRBV5-6 and TRBJ2-3, is DAGVTQSPTHLIKTRGQQVTLRCSPKSGHDTVSWYQQALGQGPQFIFQYYEEEERQRGNFPDRFSGHQFPNYSSELNVNALLLGDSALYLCASSLGPRTGGTDTQYFGPGTRLTVL.